This T cell receptor beta chain was sequenced in a study of ipilimumab plus nivolumab after autologous stem cell transplantation. The overall study: Patients received a median of roughly five ipilimumab and roughly eight nivolumab doses.

The V gene lost 6 bases and the J gene lost 4 bases, with 10 bases spanning the gap. Germline V gene lookup returns CDR1 ENHRY and CDR2 SYGVKD. The CDR3 is made up of 14 amino acids. Study conclusions and caveats: Authors suggest TCR repertoire, Treg phenotype and gut microbiota support further study.

Starting 14 to 28 days after autologous transplant, ipilimumab 1 mg/kg was given. Data came from immunoSEQ multiplex PCR; TCRdb stores just in-frame clones and leaves some out. The repertoire holds fewer than 95,000 clones, with nearly 85% as singletons. This clone has only a few counts. What it recognizes is unknown. The receptor was derived from a male donor with diffuse large B-cell lymphoma. The chain couples TRBV10-3 to TRBJ1-6; a possible D gene is TRBD1 (5 bases). Sample: PBMCs, taken in a trial of ipilimumab plus nivolumab as post-transplant consolidation. For the CDR3, the DNA is TGTGCCATCAGAAAGACAGAGTATAATTCACCCCTCCACTTT. Its protein is CAIRKTEYNSPLHF.